Below, 20 T cell receptor beta chains from the same sample are listed, as sequenced in a study. TCRdb reprocessed the 5' RACE reads with MiXCR, giving one entry per CDR3 protein. The table includes over 50,000 distinct CDR3 sequences, roughly 30% detected once. Sequenced input: tumor-infiltrating naive CD4+ T cells sorted from the breast tumor. Subset given: naive CD4+ T cells, CD4+CD45RA+CD25-. These receptors came from a female donor with breast cancer.

This clonotype has more than one count but fewer than ten. The rearrangement joins TRBV24-1 to TRBJ2-1; D is perhaps TRBD2 (7 bases). Trimming cost V 1 base and J 0 bases, with 12 bases left between them. The CDR3 covers 17 residues. Germline-derived CDR1 and CDR2 are KGHDR and SFDVKD. CDR3 DNA: TGTGCCACCAGTGATTTAGGGGCGGGGGCCTCCTACAATGAGCAGTTCTTC. It specifies CATSDLGAGASYNEQFF.

The chain is built from TRBV3-1 and TRBJ2-1; the D is unclear. Trimming pared 0 bases from V and 8 bases from J, leaving 8 bases between. Germline lookup yields CDR1 LGHDT and CDR2 YNNKEL (reference sequence). CDR3 length: 13 residues. CDR3 amino acids: CASSQDINDEQFF. The CDR3 region has the DNA TGTGCCAGCAGCCAAGATATCAACGATGAGCAGTTCTTC.

This clonotype was seen only once. The chain links TRBV6-1 to TRBJ1-6; a possible D gene is TRBD1 (6 bases). This CDR3 region has 16 residues. V gave up 8 bases and J gave up 2 bases, with 16 bases separating them. CDR1 and CDR2 (germline): MNHNS, SASEGT. CDR3 DNA sequence: TGTGCCAGCGATTCAAGGGGGGACCCCTATAATTCACCCCTCCACTTT. As protein: CASDSRGDPYNSPLHF.

A few counts support this clonotype. This may arise from a read error, as a much more abundant clone is one base away. The chain carries TRBV5-1 and TRBJ2-6; tentative D call: TRBD1 (5 bases). Looked up from germline, CDR1 is SGHRS and CDR2 is YFSETQ. This CDR3 comprises 13 residues. Written as DNA, the CDR3 is TGCGCCAGCAGCTACTCTGGGGCCGACGTCCTGACTTTC. Its protein product is CASSYSGADVLTF.

The chain recombines TRBV7-9 with TRBJ1-1, with no clear D. The CDR3 is 13 amino acids. Trimming cost V 5 bases and J 7 bases, with 14 bases left between them. The germline V gene encodes CDR1 SEHNR and CDR2 FQNEAQ (reference sequence). DNA for the CDR3: TGTGCCAGCAGCCGGGAGGCTGTGAGTGAAGCTTTCTTT. This codes for CASSREAVSEAFF. Filled out from reference TRBV7-9 and TRBJ1-1, the complete variable domain reads DTGVSQNPRHKITKRGQNVTFRCDPISEHNRLYWYRQTLGQGPEFLTYFQNEAQLEKSRLLSDRFSAERPKGSFSTLEIQRTEQGDSAMYLCASSREAVSEAFFGQGTRLTVV.

The rearrangement links TRBV30 to TRBJ2-1; 13 bases fit TRBD2. CDR3 size: 15 residues. V shed 5 bases and J 7 bases; nucleotides not matched to a gene: 8. CDR1 is GTSNPN, CDR2 SVGIG, per germline (reference sequence). For the CDR3, the DNA is TGTGCCTGGGGTACGGGGACTAGCGGGATAAATGAGCAGTTCTTC. Translated: CAWGTGTSGINEQFF.

The chain recombines TRBV2 with TRBJ2-7; 8 nucleotides align to TRBD1. Losses at the gene ends were 8 bases for V and 2 bases for J; bases not matched to a gene: 5. The germline V gene encodes CDR1 SNHLY and CDR2 FYNNEI. The CDR3 loop spans 13 amino acids. CDR3 amino acids: CASGTGGPYEQYF. CDR3 DNA sequence: TGTGCCAGCGGTACAGGGGGGCCCTACGAGCAGTACTTC.

Ten or more counts support this clonotype. The chain employs TRBV4-2 and TRBJ2-5; 9 bases align to TRBD1. With V trimmed by 1 base and J by 5 bases, 5 bases remained unmatched. This CDR3 comprises 15 residues. Germline CDR1 reads LGHNA; CDR2 reads YNFKEQ. The CDR3 here is CASSQGQGGRETQYF. For the CDR3, the DNA is TGTGCCAGCAGCCAAGGACAGGGGGGAAGGGAGACCCAGTACTTC.

This clonotype was observed a handful of times. This chain uses TRBV7-2 with TRBJ1-2; no firm D call. CDR3 size: 14 residues. With 1 base removed from V and 3 bases from J, the gap between germline ends came to 9 bases. Germline loops: CDR1 SGHTA, CDR2 FQGNSA. This CDR3 reads CASSLGSRYYGYTF. The CDR3, as DNA: TGTGCCAGCAGCTTAGGGTCTAGATACTATGGCTACACCTTC.

Ten or more counts support this clonotype. The rearrangement uses TRBV10-3 and TRBJ2-3; maybe TRBD1 (6 bases). Germline V lookup: CDR1 ENHRY, CDR2 SYGVKD. CDR3 length: 13 residues. Trimming removed 10 bases at V and 6 bases at J, with 17 bases between. The CDR3 spells CATRDRTTDTQYF. The CDR3, as DNA: TGTGCCACCCGAGACAGGACGACTGATACGCAGTATTTT.

This clonotype occurred a few times. The genes are TRBV5-1 and TRBJ1-2; D might be TRBD1 (5 bases). CDR3 length: 15 amino acids. V lost 3 bases and J 0 bases, leaving 12 bases between the germline ends. From germline, CDR1 is SGHRS and CDR2 YFSETQ. CDR3 in DNA: TGCGCCAGCAGCTCCGCGGGGGAGCCTAACTATGGCTACACCTTC. Its translation is CASSSAGEPNYGYTF.

The chain couples TRBV10-3 to TRBJ2-7; D may match TRBD1 or TRBD2 (5 bases each). Germline CDR1 ENHRY, CDR2 SYGVKD. This CDR3 spans 14 amino acids. V shed 10 bases and J shed 9 bases, with 25 bases lying between them. CDR3 sequence (DNA): TGTGCCACCTCGGGGCAGGACCCTACGTTCGGGCAGTACTTC. Amino acids: CATSGQDPTFGQYF.

The CDR3 region is CASSYSGTGSLTEAFF. CDR3 DNA: TGTGCCAGCAGTTACTCCGGGACGGGGTCCCTTACTGAAGCTTTCTTT. The chain combines TRBV6-2 or TRBV6-3 with TRBJ1-1, with a possible D match to TRBD1 (5 bases). This CDR3 spans 16 amino acids. Germline values: CDR1 MNHEY, CDR2 SVGEGT. V was pared by 0 bases and J by 5 bases, with 16 bases between.

In this sample, this clonotype turned up a few times. The chain couples TRBV4-2 to TRBJ1-4; a possible D gene is TRBD1 (5 bases). V was clipped by 0 bases and J by 8 bases, with 13 bases between them. The CDR3 length is 15 residues. CDR1 is LGHNA, CDR2 YNFKEQ, per germline. The CDR3 reads CASSQDGVTGEKLFF. The CDR3 DNA reads TGTGCCAGCAGCCAAGATGGAGTCACAGGAGAAAAACTGTTTTTT.

The V gene is TRBV20-1, the J gene TRBJ2-3, with a tentative D call TRBD1 (6 bases). From germline, CDR1 is DFQATT and CDR2 SNEGSKA (reference sequence). The CDR3 has 13 amino acids. The ends were cut back, 6 bases at V and 5 bases at J, with 15 bases in the middle. The CDR3 is CSAEGTIEDTQYF. The CDR3 nucleotides read TGCAGTGCCGAGGGGACAATAGAAGATACGCAGTATTTT.

V and J are TRBV5-1 and TRBJ2-2; 10 nucleotides match TRBD1. This CDR3 comprises 13 residues. V was clipped by 4 bases and J by 11 bases; unmatched bases: 5. Looked up from germline, CDR1 is SGHRS and CDR2 is YFSETQ. CDR3 protein: CASSIGTGVELFF. For the CDR3, the DNA is TGCGCCAGCAGCATCGGGACAGGGGTCGAGCTGTTTTTT.

In its sample, this clonotype was seen a few times. This rearrangement joins TRBV20-1 to TRBJ2-1; 9 positions match TRBD1. CDR3 length equals 16 residues. J lost 9 bases, V lost 1 base, and 13 bases had no gene match. Germline V gives CDR1 DFQATT, CDR2 SNEGSKA (reference sequence). The CDR3 nucleotides are TGCAGTGCTAGAGTTAGAGGGACAGGGCCCTCGGCTGAGCAGTTCTTC. Its translation: CSARVRGTGPSAEQFF.

The chain joins TRBV5-1 to TRBJ2-7; TRBD2 is a possible D gene (6 bases). Germline V gives CDR1 SGHRS, CDR2 YFSETQ. V was pared by 5 bases and J by 9 bases, with 15 bases between. The CDR3 contains 12 residues. The CDR3 DNA reads as TGCGCCAGCAGTGTGGAGGGATTGGGGCAGTACTTC. It codes for CASSVEGLGQYF.

This chain connects TRBV6-5 to TRBJ2-7, with 7 positions matching TRBD2. V dropped 2 bases and J dropped 2; count of bases not matched to a gene: 3. The CDR3 has 14 residues. CDR1 MNHEY and CDR2 SVGAGI come from the germline V gene. CDR3 residues: CASSYRGDAYEQYF. DNA for the CDR3: TGTGCCAGCAGTTACCGGGGGGACGCCTACGAGCAGTACTTC.

In this sample, this clonotype turned up many times. The gene calls are TRBV7-3 and TRBJ1-6, with D perhaps matching TRBD1 (5 bases). Germline values: CDR1 SGHTA, CDR2 FQGTGA. The CDR3 totals 16 residues. V was shortened by 4 bases and J by 10 bases, with 20 bases between the two germline ends. The CDR3, as DNA: TGTGCCAGCAGCTCCCAGGGACCCTCGAAGGGGTCACCCCTCCACTTT. Translating it yields CASSSQGPSKGSPLHF.